This T cell receptor (beta chain) was documented in a study of T-cell reconstitution after alpha-beta-depleted transplantation in children. Study-level findings and limits: Expanded graft clones numbering several hundred reportedly gave rise to alpha-beta T cells about two months after transplant. Newly produced T cells mostly accounted for T-cell counts and diversity one year post-transplant.

The TCRbeta library was prepared with unique molecular identifiers. From the PCR reads, TCRdb called clonotypes with MiXCR, one entry per CDR3 protein. Here the sample spans 200,000 to 250,000 distinct CDR3 sequences, 9.5% to 13% being singletons. V trimming: 8 bases; J trimming: 5 bases; junction bases outside the gene matches: 9. Germline CDR1 SGHDT, CDR2 YYEEEE. The CDR3 length is 14 residues. There are many counts of this clonotype. Its antigen is as yet unknown. This receptor was identified in a child under two years old with acute myeloid leukemia, due to receive a stem cell transplant. Specimen: PBMCs, collected before TCRalphabeta/CD19-depleted stem cell transplant. V gene TRBV5-6 combines with J gene TRBJ2-2, with 7 bases fitting TRBD2. This CDR3 is CARGGSRATGELFF. CDR3 nucleotide sequence: TGTGCCAGGGGAGGGTCAAGGGCTACCGGGGAGCTGTTTTTT.